This TCR beta chain was identified during a study of post-analysis software for immune sequencing data. Study-wide results and caveats: Included in a set of about 5 TRBV segments more frequent in patients than controls were TRBV5-6, TRBV5-1 and TRBV20-1.

In germline, CDR1 is SQVTM, CDR2 ANQGSEA. The CDR3 contains 13 residues. Unique molecular identifiers had been added to the TCR beta cDNA libraries. TCRdb independently ran MiXCR on the PCR reads; one entry per CDR3 protein. The data hold roughly 400,000 distinct CDR3 sequences, with less than 40% observed a single time. This clonotype has only a few counts. Its specificity is unknown. Its ends do not fully match the called genes, so a read error is possible. The sequencing sample was made of blood. This sequence was found in a girl aged 2 to 9 with multiple sclerosis. The chain combines TRBV29-1 with TRBJ2-4; the D gene is possibly TRBD2 (5 bases). The last part of the DNA fits TRBJ2-7 better; the J call may be wrong. The CDR3 region is CSVEKAGYYEQYF. Written as DNA, the CDR3 is TGTAGCGTTGAGAAGGCAGGATACTACGAGCAGTACTTC.